Listed below are T cell receptor beta chains from one sample, sequenced in a study of beta chain features in type 1 diabetes. Clones were read by immunoSEQ multiplex PCR, and TCRdb kept only the in-frame ones, dropping some. The data contain hundreds of thousands of clones, about 63% of them seen just once; the ten biggest clones take up around 0.05%. The sample comprised naive CD4+ T cells from blood. The receptors here all came from a man aged 25 to 40 in good health. CDR3s include the opening cysteine and the closing phenylalanine or tryptophan. D genes are given only for firm matches. Some rows have no size entry. The others give once, few or many, or a class for an expanded clone.

d_gene: TRBD2; v_gene: TRBV29-1; abundance: few; j_gene: TRBJ2-1; CDR3nt: TGCAGCGTTGATGCGGGACTAGCAGTTAATGAGCAGTTCTTC; CDR3aa: CSVDAGLAVNEQFF
d_gene: NA; v_gene: TRBV18; abundance: NA; j_gene: TRBJ2-5; CDR3nt: TGTGCCAGCTCACCCAAAGAGACCCAGTACTTC; CDR3aa: CASSPKETQYF
d_gene: TRBD2; v_gene: TRBV2; abundance: few; j_gene: TRBJ2-5; CDR3nt: TGTGCCAGCAGGCCGGGGACTAGCACCCAGACCCAGTACTTC; CDR3aa: CASRPGTSTQTQYF
d_gene: NA; v_gene: TRBV2; abundance: NA; j_gene: TRBJ2-7; CDR3nt: TGTGCCAGCAGTCGGGAGTACGAGCAGTACTTC; CDR3aa: CASSREYEQYF
d_gene: NA; v_gene: TRBV30; abundance: NA; j_gene: TRBJ2-5; CDR3nt: TGTGCCTGGAGTGTCGAAGAGACCCAGTACTTC; CDR3aa: CAWSVEETQYF
d_gene: TRBD1; v_gene: TRBV29-1; abundance: few; j_gene: TRBJ1-2; CDR3nt: TGCAGCGTTACAGGGGCGGGTGGCTACACCTTC; CDR3aa: CSVTGAGGYTF
d_gene: NA; v_gene: TRBV25-1; abundance: few; j_gene: TRBJ1-1; CDR3nt: TGTGCGAGCAGGGAGGACACTGAAGCTTTCTTT; CDR3aa: CASREDTEAFF
d_gene: NA; v_gene: TRBV29-1; abundance: NA; j_gene: TRBJ2-2; CDR3nt: TGCAGCGGACAGGTGAACACCGGGGAGCTGTTTTTT; CDR3aa: CSGQVNTGELFF
d_gene: NA; v_gene: TRBV30; abundance: NA; j_gene: TRBJ2-5; CDR3nt: TGTGCCTGGACGGGGGAGGCTCGGGAGACCCAGTACTTC; CDR3aa: CAWTGEARETQYF
d_gene: NA; v_gene: TRBV5-4; abundance: NA; j_gene: TRBJ2-6; CDR3nt: TGTGCCAGCAGCTCCGGGGGACTGGACAACGTCCTGACTTTC; CDR3aa: CASSSGGLDNVLTF
d_gene: NA; v_gene: TRBV30; abundance: once; j_gene: TRBJ2-1; CDR3nt: TGTGCCTGGAGTGCAAGGGGGATACCCTACAATGAGCAGTTCTTC; CDR3aa: CAWSARGIPYNEQFF
d_gene: TRBD2; v_gene: TRBV7-9; abundance: NA; j_gene: TRBJ2-1; CDR3nt: TGTGCCAGCAGCAGGAGCGGGGGCGGCGATGAGCAGTTCTTC; CDR3aa: CASSRSGGGDEQFF
d_gene: NA; v_gene: TRBV27; abundance: NA; j_gene: TRBJ2-3; CDR3nt: TGTGCCAGCAGTATGCAGTATTTT; CDR3aa: CASSMQYF
d_gene: NA; v_gene: TRBV29-1; abundance: NA; j_gene: TRBJ2-3; CDR3nt: TGCAGCGTTGGAGGAAGGTTACCGGATACGCAGTATTTT; CDR3aa: CSVGGRLPDTQYF
d_gene: TRBD2; v_gene: TRBV30; abundance: NA; j_gene: TRBJ2-1; CDR3nt: TGTGCCTGGAATCCGGGACTAGCGGGAGTTGATGAGCAGTTCTTC; CDR3aa: CAWNPGLAGVDEQFF
d_gene: TRBD1; v_gene: TRBV30; abundance: NA; j_gene: TRBJ1-5; CDR3nt: TGTGCCTGGGGCGGGACAGGAAGCAATCAGCCCCAGCATTTT; CDR3aa: CAWGGTGSNQPQHF
d_gene: NA; v_gene: TRBV14; abundance: NA; j_gene: TRBJ1-2; CDR3nt: TGTGCCAGCAGCCAAGATTTGACACTCGGTTCTGGCTACACCTTC; CDR3aa: CASSQDLTLGSGYTF
d_gene: NA; v_gene: TRBV30; abundance: NA; j_gene: TRBJ2-7; CDR3nt: TGTGCCTGGAGTGTAGAAACAGCTCAGTACTTC; CDR3aa: CAWSVETAQYF
d_gene: NA; v_gene: TRBV5-1; abundance: NA; j_gene: TRBJ2-1; CDR3nt: TGCGCCAGCAGGTTAGAATCGGGTAGTGAGCAGTTCTTC; CDR3aa: CASRLESGSEQFF
d_gene: TRBD1; v_gene: TRBV27; abundance: NA; j_gene: TRBJ1-2; CDR3nt: TGTGCCAGCAGTTTATCGAACAGGGGGGCCTCCGGCTACACCTTC; CDR3aa: CASSLSNRGASGYTF
d_gene: NA; v_gene: TRBV30; abundance: few; j_gene: TRBJ1-4; CDR3nt: TGTGCCTGGAGGCAGGGAGCTGCAACTAATGAAAAACTGTTTTTT; CDR3aa: CAWRQGAATNEKLFF
d_gene: TRBD1; v_gene: TRBV7-2; abundance: NA; j_gene: TRBJ2-3; CDR3nt: TGTGCCAGCAGCACGGACAGGGACAATACGCAGTATTTT; CDR3aa: CASSTDRDNTQYF
d_gene: NA; v_gene: TRBV5-1; abundance: NA; j_gene: TRBJ2-3; CDR3nt: TGCGCCAGCAGCCCAGAACGGGCAGATACGCAGTATTTT; CDR3aa: CASSPERADTQYF
d_gene: TRBD2; v_gene: TRBV7-9; abundance: NA; j_gene: TRBJ2-5; CDR3nt: TGTGCCAGCAGCATACTAGCGGGAGGTCAAGAGACCCAGTACTTC; CDR3aa: CASSILAGGQETQYF
d_gene: NA; v_gene: TRBV9; abundance: NA; j_gene: TRBJ2-3; CDR3nt: TGTGCCAGCAGCGTTGGCTCCACAGATACGCAGTATTTT; CDR3aa: CASSVGSTDTQYF